This record covers a single T cell receptor beta chain. Its matching antigen is unknown. The CDR3 totals 15 residues. Trimming cost V 2 bases and J 4 bases; bases outside gene matches: 6. Germline assignment: CDR1 MNHEY and CDR2 SVGAGI. This record belongs to a study of shared clonotypes between healthy human individuals. Overall study: CD4 naive and memory got three plates each, CD8 naive two, CD8 memory one.

Study-wide findings and caveats: Of the naive CD4 clonotypes, approximately 5% were shared across several donors. Among the subsets, naive ones generally showed larger estimated richness than memory ones.

The protocol was immunoSEQ multiplex PCR, while the TCRdb copy is restricted to in-frame clones and leaves out a portion. The table shows about 980,000 clones, with approximately 80% occurring only once. The rearrangement uses TRBV6-5 and TRBJ2-7, with 9 bases matching TRBD2. The TCR comes from a man between 18 and 35 years old in good health. The material sequenced was memory CD4+ T cells sorted from blood. Described subset: CD45RA-negative fraction. The CDR3 coding sequence is TGTGCCAGCAGTTACGATTCTAGCGGGAAGTACGAGCAGTACTTC. Amino acid sequence: CASSYDSSGKYEQYF.